Listed here are 18 T cell receptor beta chains from one sample, sequenced in a study of T cells in localized non-small cell lung cancer. Sequenced by immunoSEQ multiplex PCR; TCRdb stores in-frame clones only, minus some. The sample records roughly 34,000 clones, around 90% being singletons. This specimen was peripheral blood mononuclear cells, taken before any cancer treatment. These receptors all stem from a man between 35 and 75 years old with stage III lung adenocarcinoma.

V usage is TRBV23-1 and J usage is TRBJ1-1; unclear D gene. TRBV23-1 is an ORF for which the function is uncertain. V lost 11 bases to trimming and J lost 4 bases, with 20 bases between them. The CDR3 extends over 14 amino acids. Written as DNA, the CDR3 is TGCGCCCAGCGGGGTCGTGGGTTCTCCACTGAAGCTTTCTTT. The encoded protein is CAQRGRGFSTEAFF.

This rearrangement joins TRBV27 to TRBJ1-1, with D possibly matching TRBD1 (5 bases). The CDR3 extends over 13 amino acids. V dropped 2 bases and J dropped 6 bases, with 10 bases sitting between them. CDR1 and CDR2 (germline): MNHEY, SMNVEV (reference sequence). The CDR3 region has the DNA TGTGCCAGCAGTTTAAGGGGAAAAGCTGAAGCTTTCTTT. This translates into CASSLRGKAEAFF.

The chain links TRBV27 to TRBJ2-4; TRBD1 aligns across 7 bases. CDR3 length: 16 residues. The germline V gene has CDR1 MNHEY and CDR2 SMNVEV (reference sequence). The J segment lost 0 bases and the V segment lost 6 bases, leaving 8 bases of the junction unmatched. DNA of the CDR3: TGTGCCAGCAGCCCCGACAGGGCGAAAGCCAAAAACATTCAGTACTTC. Translation gives CASSPDRAKAKNIQYF.

J is TRBJ1-6 and V is TRBV18; tentatively, D is TRBD1 (5 bases). There are 14 residues in the CDR3. V lost 6 bases and J lost 1, with 7 bases in between. Germline assignment: CDR1 KGHSH and CDR2 LQKENI. The CDR3 is CASSGLSYNSPLHF. The CDR3 DNA follows: TGTGCCAGCTCGGGGCTTTCCTATAATTCACCCCTCCACTTT.

The rearrangement links TRBV28 to TRBJ1-3; no reliable D call. Germline-derived CDR1 and CDR2 are MDHEN and SYDVKM. The CDR3 loop spans 14 amino acids. Trimming removed 8 bases at V and 1 base at J, with 12 bases between. CDR3: CASCIDISGNTIYF. The CDR3 DNA sequence: TGTGCCAGCTGCATCGACATTTCTGGAAACACCATATATTTT. The whole variable domain, remainder taken from reference TRBV28 and TRBJ1-3, is DVKVTQSSRYLVKRTGEKVFLECVQDMDHENMFWYRQDPGLGLRLIYFSYDVKMKEKGDIPEGYSVSREKKERFSLILESASTNQTSMYLCASCIDISGNTIYFGEGSWLTVV.

The gene calls are TRBV19 and TRBJ1-2, with 7 bases that match TRBD1. CDR3 length: 14 residues. Trimming took 5 bases from V and 4 from J; bases not matched to a gene: 7. Germline-derived CDR1 and CDR2 are LNHDA and SQIVND (reference sequence). The DNA for the CDR3 is TGTGCCAGTAGTCGGGACAGTGCCTCCTATGGCTACACCTTC. Translating gives CASSRDSASYGYTF.

This clone is a singleton in its sample. The chain is built from TRBV4-1 and TRBJ2-5; 12 positions agree with TRBD2. CDR1 and CDR2 (germline): MGHRA, YSYEKL. CDR3 length: 17 residues. The J segment lost 4 bases and the V segment lost 7 bases, leaving 13 bases of the junction unmatched. The chain's CDR3 is CASTEGASGGAGETQYF. For the CDR3, the DNA is TGCGCCAGCACCGAAGGGGCTAGCGGGGGGGCAGGAGAGACCCAGTACTTC.

The chain uses TRBV25-1 and TRBJ2-5; 7 positions agree with TRBD1. Losses at the gene ends were 6 bases for V and 7 bases for J; bases not matched to a gene: 8. This CDR3 contains 13 residues. CDR1 is MGHDK, CDR2 SYGVNS, per germline. The DNA for the CDR3 is TGTGCCAGCAGCCCGACAGGGATTGGGACCCAGTACTTC. Translating it yields CASSPTGIGTQYF. Combining the CDR3 with reference TRBV25-1 and TRBJ2-5 gives the whole variable domain EADIYQTPRYLVIGTGKKITLECSQTMGHDKMYWYQQDPGMELHLIHYSYGVNSTEKGDLSSESTVSRIRTEHFPLTLESARPSHTSQYLCASSPTGIGTQYFGPGTRLLVL.

This clone was seen more than once but under ten times. This chain links TRBV7-2 with TRBJ2-5; a possible D gene is TRBD2 (6 bases). The germline gives CDR1 SGHTA, CDR2 FQGNSA. There are 16 residues in the CDR3. The V end lost 7 bases, the J end lost 4 bases, and 22 bases lay between the germline ends. Here the CDR3 reads CASTPTTSRWGETQYF. The CDR3 DNA reads as TGTGCCAGCACTCCCACTACTAGCAGGTGGGGAGAGACCCAGTACTTC.

J is TRBJ2-3 and V is TRBV11-3; unclear D gene. The V gene lost 5 bases and the J gene lost 6 bases, with 9 bases spanning the gap. The CDR3 is made up of 12 amino acids. Germline V gene sequence: CDR1 SGHNT, CDR2 YENEEA. The CDR3 DNA reads TGTGCCAGCAGCAAATCAGTGGATACGCAGTATTTT. This sequence encodes CASSKSVDTQYF.

The chain uses TRBV7-2 and TRBJ2-7; D remains ambiguous. From germline, CDR1 is SGHTA and CDR2 FQGNSA. The CDR3 consists of 13 residues. Trimming took off 2 bases at V and 6 bases at J, with 11 bases between the two ends. The CDR3 DNA follows: TGTGCCAGCAGCTTACAGCCAATTGGCGAGCAGTACTTC. This gives the protein CASSLQPIGEQYF.

The V and J genes are TRBV6-5 and TRBJ1-5, with 8 bases that match TRBD1. V shed 5 bases and J 8 bases; nucleotides not matched to a gene: 5. Germline V CDR1 and CDR2: MNHEY, SVGAGI. This CDR3 region has 13 residues. In nucleotides, the CDR3 is TGTGCCAGCAGTACGTACAGGGGGGAGCCCCAGCATTTT. It encodes CASSTYRGEPQHF.

This chain uses TRBV6-5 with TRBJ2-7, with D possibly TRBD1 on 5 matching bases. The CDR3 is 14 residues long. The ends were cut back, 2 bases at V and 9 bases at J, with 17 bases in the middle. CDR1 is MNHEY and CDR2 is SVGAGI in the germline V gene. Here the CDR3 DNA reads TGTGCCAGCAGTTACGATATTTACGGCAGGGTGCAGTACTTC. Its translation is CASSYDIYGRVQYF.

The chain couples TRBV7-2 to TRBJ2-7; TRBD1 agrees at 9 bases. The CDR3 sequence is 17 residues long. Trimming at V came to 6 bases and at J to 4 bases, leaving 16 bases not matched to a gene. Germline V CDR1 and CDR2: SGHTA, FQGNSA. In DNA form, the CDR3 reads TGTGCCAGCAGTCCCGGGACAGGGATCTACGGGACTTACGAGCAGTACTTC. This sequence encodes CASSPGTGIYGTYEQYF.

This rearrangement joins TRBV11-3 to TRBJ2-5, with D perhaps matching TRBD2 (6 bases). Trimming cost V 5 bases and J 5 bases, with 18 bases left between them. Germline V CDR1 and CDR2: SGHNT, YENEEA. The CDR3 has 15 amino acids. Here the CDR3 DNA reads TGTGCCAGCAGCCCAAGAGAAGGAGGGAGGGAGACCCAGTACTTC. Its protein is CASSPREGGRETQYF.

The V gene is TRBV5-1, the J gene TRBJ1-2; TRBD1 matches at 8 bases. CDR3 length: 14 amino acids. Germline assignment: CDR1 SGHRS and CDR2 YFSETQ. V shed 1 base, J shed 7 bases, and the junction held 6 bases outside the gene matches. CDR3 DNA: TGCGCCAGCAGCTTGATGGACAGGGCGGGTGGCTACACCTTC. Protein product: CASSLMDRAGGYTF.

This chain uses TRBV7-8 with TRBJ2-3, with D tentatively TRBD1 (6 bases). The germline V gene has CDR1 SGHVS and CDR2 FQNEAQ. The CDR3 is 13 residues long. The V gene lost 5 bases and the J gene lost 11 bases, with 17 bases spanning the gap. This CDR3 is CASSEQGSEGQYF. The CDR3 DNA sequence: TGTGCCAGCAGCGAACAGGGATCAGAGGGGCAGTATTTT.

The chain employs TRBV18 and TRBJ1-1; 8 bases match TRBD1. The length of the CDR3 is 16 residues. V shed 3 bases and J 1 base; nucleotides not matched to a gene: 7. CDR1 KGHSH and CDR2 LQKENI come from the germline V gene. The CDR3 DNA is TGTGCCAGCTCACCGCAGGGGGCAGGTGGGAACACTGAAGCTTTCTTT. It encodes CASSPQGAGGNTEAFF.